Included here is one T cell receptor (beta chain) sequence, with context. No antigen is known for it. The authors reverse transcribed all of the isolated RNA, so sequencing captured expressed TCRB transcripts. The repertoire was sequenced with immunoSEQ multiplex PCR; TCRdb's copy has only in-frame clones and lacks some. The sample holds around 250,000 clones; approximately 15% are singletons and the top ten take roughly 0.02%. This entry comes from a study of beta chain features in type 1 diabetes. General observations from the study: A moderate, significant TCRB CDR3 shortening appeared in type 1 diabetes across four CD4+ subsets. A cDNA-based sequencing approach could over-represent cells with high TCR expression.

V was trimmed by 0 bases and J by 0 bases, leaving 8 bases between them. The CDR3 is 15 amino acids. Germline lookup yields CDR1 MNHEY and CDR2 SVGAGI. About 110 mL of blood, on average, came from one heparinised draw per donor. Sorting based on CD45RO/CCR7/CD25/CD127/CD95/CD27 separated CD4+ naive, central memory, regulatory and stem cell-like memory cells. The specimen was naive CD4+ T cells from blood. V usage is TRBV6-5 and J usage is TRBJ1-1; D might be TRBD1 (6 bases). The clonotype originates from a young man with type 1 diabetes. The chain's CDR3 is CASSYSDRMNTEAFF. The CDR3 DNA follows: TGTGCCAGCAGTTACTCAGACAGGATGAACACTGAAGCTTTCTTT.